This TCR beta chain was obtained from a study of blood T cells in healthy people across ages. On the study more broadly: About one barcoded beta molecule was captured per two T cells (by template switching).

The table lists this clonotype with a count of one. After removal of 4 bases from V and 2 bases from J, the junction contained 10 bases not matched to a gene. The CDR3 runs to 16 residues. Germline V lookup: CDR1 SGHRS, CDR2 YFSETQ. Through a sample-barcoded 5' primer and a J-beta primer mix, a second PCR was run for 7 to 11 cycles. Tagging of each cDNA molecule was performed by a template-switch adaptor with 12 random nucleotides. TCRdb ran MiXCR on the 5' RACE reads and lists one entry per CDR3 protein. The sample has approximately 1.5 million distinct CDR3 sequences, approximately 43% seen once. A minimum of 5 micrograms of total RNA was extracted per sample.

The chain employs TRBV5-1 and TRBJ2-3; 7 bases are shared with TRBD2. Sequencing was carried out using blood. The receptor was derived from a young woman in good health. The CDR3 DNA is TGCGCCAGCAGCCCCAACAGCGGGGCGTTCACAGATACGCAGTATTTT. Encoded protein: CASSPNSGAFTDTQYF.